Presented here are 30 T cell receptor beta chains from one specimen sequenced in a study of blood T cell repertoires in COVID-19. Here immunoSEQ multiplex PCR was the method, and the copy in TCRdb shows in-frame clones only, minus some. The repertoire holds 60,000 to 85,000 clones, with approximately 80% as singletons. Source material: peripheral blood. The receptors were gathered from a woman in her sixties with acute or convalescent COVID-19.

The chain uses TRBV5-1 and TRBJ1-1; 9 bases match TRBD1. Germline-derived CDR1 and CDR2 are SGHRS and YFSETQ. The CDR3 spans 14 residues. V dropped 3 bases and J dropped 3; count of bases not matched to a gene: 3. CDR3 amino acids: CASSYGQGYTEAFF. DNA for the CDR3: TGCGCCAGCAGCTACGGACAGGGGTACACTGAAGCTTTCTTT.

V and J are TRBV12-5 and TRBJ2-5, with 7 positions matching TRBD1. The V and J ends lost 6 bases and 5 bases, in that order; junction bases with no gene match: 12. CDR3 length: 15 amino acids. CDR1 and CDR2 from the germline V gene are LGHNT and FRNRAP. The CDR3 nucleotides read TGTGCTAGTGGCCGCCCAGCGACAGGGTCCGAGACCCAGTACTTC. It translates to CASGRPATGSETQYF.

The genes are TRBV5-1 and TRBJ1-1; tentative D call: TRBD1 (6 bases). V lost 0 bases to trimming and J lost 1 base, with 13 bases between them. The CDR3 sequence is 16 residues long. The V gene's germline CDR1 is SGHRS and CDR2 YFSETQ. The CDR3 bases are TGCGCCAGCAGCTTGGCTCCATCGACAGGGAACACTGAAGCTTTCTTT. Its translation is CASSLAPSTGNTEAFF.

The chain joins TRBV9 to TRBJ2-3, with 9 bases lining up with TRBD2. There are 17 residues in the CDR3. From germline, CDR1 is SGDLS and CDR2 YYNGEE. The V segment lost 0 bases and the J segment 5 bases; nucleotides outside the gene matches: 10. CDR3 in DNA: TGTGCCAGCAGCGTAGTCCCGGGGCGGGGGGGAAGAGATACGCAGTATTTT. Translating gives CASSVVPGRGGRDTQYF.

This clone is large by share. The chain is built from TRBV9 and TRBJ2-7; the match to TRBD2 covers 7 bases. Germline trimming cut 4 bases from V and 0 bases from J; bases unmatched to any gene: 4. Per germline, CDR1 SGDLS and CDR2 YYNGEE. The CDR3 length is 14 residues. The CDR3 DNA reads TGTGCCAGCAGCCCCAGCGGGGTCTCCTACGAGCAGTACTTC. Translating gives CASSPSGVSYEQYF.

The chain couples TRBV7-9 to TRBJ1-3, with TRBD1 as a possible D gene (6 bases). V shed 5 bases and J shed 3 bases, with 17 bases lying between them. The CDR3 sequence is 16 residues long. Germline CDR1 is SEHNR and CDR2 is FQNEAQ (reference sequence). As DNA, the CDR3 is TGTGCCAGCAGCCTAGTGACAGGTTTAGTTGGAAACACCATATATTTT. Amino acids: CASSLVTGLVGNTIYF. Variable domain in full (rest from reference TRBV7-9 and TRBJ1-3): DTGVSQNPRHKITKRGQNVTFRCDPISEHNRLYWYRQTLGQGPEFLTYFQNEAQLEKSRLLSDRFSAERPKGSFSTLEIQRTEQGDSAMYLCASSLVTGLVGNTIYFGEGSWLTVV.

This clone was found a few times. The genes are TRBV5-4 and TRBJ1-1, with TRBD1 as a possible D gene (5 bases). The germline CDR1 and CDR2 sequences are SGHNT and YYREEE (reference sequence). V lost 0 bases to trimming and J lost 11 bases, with 17 bases between them. The CDR3 extends over 14 amino acids. The CDR3 DNA sequence: TGTGCCAGCAGCTTGGCAGGGAATCAATATGACGCTTTCTTT. This gives the protein CASSLAGNQYDAFF.

The rearrangement links TRBV3-1 (or the pseudogene TRBV3-2) to TRBJ1-6; D unresolved. This CDR3 region has 13 residues. The germline gives CDR1 LGHDT, CDR2 YNNKEL (reference sequence). V was clipped by 0 bases and J by 11 bases, with 8 bases between them. The CDR3 region has the DNA TGTGCCAGCAGCCAAGATCGGGAGACACCCCTCCACTTT. Its protein product is CASSQDRETPLHF.

This chain links TRBV18 with TRBJ2-1; 11 nucleotides align to TRBD2. The CDR3 runs 16 residues. CDR1 and CDR2 (germline): KGHSH, LQKENI. V was pared by 5 bases and J by 5 bases, with 8 bases of the junction left unmatched. The DNA of the CDR3 is TGTGCCAGCTCATCTTTAGCGGGGGGGACGGACAATGAGCAGTTCTTC. It translates to CASSSLAGGTDNEQFF.

V and J are TRBV14 and TRBJ1-2; D not resolved. CDR1 SGHDN and CDR2 FVKESK come from the germline V gene. CDR3 length equals 11 residues. Trimming removed 4 bases from V and 11 bases from J, with 11 bases in between. CDR3 sequence (DNA): TGTGCCAGCAGCCGTTTACCGGGGTACACCTTC. Its translation: CASSRLPGYTF.

Comment on this clone: One end of the junction is discordant with germline, which a read error may explain. This chain connects TRBV5-8 to TRBJ1-2; no firm D call. The CDR3 extends over 14 amino acids. Per germline, CDR1 SGHTS and CDR2 YDEGEE. CDR3 sequence (DNA): TGTGCCAGCAGCCCTACCGACCGGGAAGGGATGGGATGCTTC. This sequence encodes CASSPTDREGMGCF.

The chain combines TRBV5-1 with TRBJ2-4; 10 nucleotides match TRBD1. The CDR3 has 16 residues. After removal of 3 bases from V and 3 bases from J, the junction contained 6 bases not matched to a gene. CDR1 and CDR2 from the germline V gene are SGHRS and YFSETQ. The CDR3 region is CASSYGTGDLKNIQYF. CDR3 sequence (DNA): TGCGCCAGCAGCTATGGGACAGGGGATCTCAAAAACATTCAGTACTTC.

The V gene is TRBV18, the J gene TRBJ2-2; TRBD1 matches 8 bases. The CDR3 runs to 15 residues. From germline, CDR1 is KGHSH and CDR2 LQKENI. The ends lost 6 bases at V and 1 base at J; junction bases unmatched: 4. Written as DNA, the CDR3 is TGTGCCAGCTCCCCCGGGACAGGGAACACCGGGGAGCTGTTTTTT. It is translated as CASSPGTGNTGELFF.

The gene calls are TRBV7-2 and TRBJ2-3; 9 positions match TRBD1. Unmatched junction bases numbered 8, after V lost 5 bases and J lost 8 bases. Germline assignment: CDR1 SGHTA and CDR2 FQGNSA. The CDR3 is made up of 14 amino acids. The CDR3 DNA follows: TGTGCCAGCAGCACCGTGGACAGGGGAACTACGCAGTATTTT. Its translation is CASSTVDRGTTQYF.

The chain links TRBV2 to TRBJ1-1; D gene ambiguous. The CDR3 extends over 13 amino acids. Germline CDR1 reads SNHLY; CDR2 reads FYNNEI. The V end lost 3 bases, the J end lost 7 bases, and 12 bases lay between the germline ends. This CDR3 is CASSEFLRLEAFF. The CDR3 region has the DNA TGTGCCAGCAGTGAGTTCTTGAGGCTTGAAGCTTTCTTT.

The CDR3 loop is CASSQRVGGASTDTQYF. CDR3 in DNA: TGCGCCAGCAGCCAAAGGGTCGGGGGGGCCTCTACAGATACGCAGTATTTT. The V and J genes are TRBV4-1 and TRBJ2-3; 8 bases match TRBD2. Losses at the gene ends were 2 bases for V and 3 bases for J; bases not matched to a gene: 10. The CDR3 length is 17 residues. The germline V gene has CDR1 MGHRA and CDR2 YSYEKL.

This chain joins TRBV4-2 and TRBJ1-4, with 9 nucleotides matching TRBD1. Germline V lookup: CDR1 LGHNA, CDR2 YNFKEQ. The CDR3 is made up of 14 amino acids. Losses at the gene ends were 3 bases for V and 5 bases for J; bases not matched to a gene: 1. Written as DNA, the CDR3 is TGTGCCAGCAGCCATGGACAGGGGAATGAAAAACTGTTTTTT. Protein: CASSHGQGNEKLFF.

The J gene is TRBJ1-1, the V gene TRBV19, with D possibly being TRBD1 (6 bases). Looked up from germline, CDR1 is LNHDA and CDR2 is SQIVND (reference sequence). This CDR3 is 16 amino acids long. V was shortened by 4 bases and J by 1 base, with 16 bases between the two germline ends. CDR3 DNA: TGTGCCAGTAGTACTCCGATGGACAGATCGAACACTGAAGCTTTCTTT. Amino acids: CASSTPMDRSNTEAFF.

The chain links TRBV19 to TRBJ1-2; maybe TRBD1 (5 bases). CDR1 and CDR2 from the germline V gene are LNHDA and SQIVND (reference sequence). CDR3 length equals 18 residues. V lost 2 bases, J lost 0 bases, and 19 bases lay in between. The CDR3 nucleotides are TGTGCCAGTAGTATAAAAAATTCCCGACAGATTACTAACTATGGCTACACCTTC. Translation: CASSIKNSRQITNYGYTF.

CDR3 DNA: TGTGCCAGCGCGACTCCGACTAGCGGGGGAGAGACCCAGTACTTC. This codes for CASATPTSGGETQYF. The gene calls are TRBV19 and TRBJ2-5; 12 positions agree with TRBD2. The ends lost 9 bases at V and 4 bases at J; junction bases unmatched: 9. CDR1 and CDR2 from the germline V gene are LNHDA and SQIVND (reference sequence). This CDR3 comprises 15 residues.

The rearrangement uses TRBV11-2 and TRBJ1-2; TRBD1 matches 7 bases. In germline, CDR1 is SGHAT, CDR2 FQNNGV. The CDR3 contains 13 residues. V trimming: 1 base; J trimming: 4 bases; junction bases outside the gene matches: 0. The chain's CDR3 is CASSLGQGYGYTF. The CDR3, as DNA: TGTGCCAGCAGCTTAGGACAGGGCTATGGCTACACCTTC.

This clone was seen a single time. The chain employs TRBV19 and TRBJ1-5, with 12 bases identical to TRBD1. V was pared by 7 bases and J by 6 bases, with 4 bases of the junction left unmatched. CDR3 length: 14 residues. The germline V gene encodes CDR1 LNHDA and CDR2 SQIVND (reference sequence). CDR3 protein: CASKGQGASQPQHF. The CDR3, as DNA: TGTGCCAGTAAGGGACAGGGGGCTAGTCAGCCCCAGCATTTT.

The chain combines TRBV28 with TRBJ1-2; 7 positions agree with TRBD1. This CDR3 contains 14 residues. CDR1 is MDHEN and CDR2 is SYDVKM in the germline V gene. After removal of 2 bases from V and 5 bases from J, the junction contained 5 bases not matched to a gene. The CDR3 nucleotides read TGTGCCAGCAGTTTACCACAGGGGCCGTATGGCTACACCTTC. Its translation is CASSLPQGPYGYTF.

This clone was picked up a small number of times. The V gene is TRBV6-5, the J gene TRBJ2-3, with TRBD2 matching over 7 bases. The CDR3 sequence is 15 residues long. Losses at the gene ends were 9 bases for V and 0 bases for J; bases not matched to a gene: 9. Germline loops: CDR1 MNHEY, CDR2 SVGAGI. Written as DNA, the CDR3 is TGTGCCAGTTCACTTCAAGCGGGAAGCACAGATACGCAGTATTTT. This translates into CASSLQAGSTDTQYF.

The chain recombines TRBV4-3 with TRBJ2-3; 12 nucleotides align to TRBD2. Losses at the gene ends were 3 bases for V and 4 bases for J; bases not matched to a gene: 11. The CDR3 spans 18 residues. Germline assignment: CDR1 LGHNA and CDR2 YSLEER. This CDR3 reads CASSQDLAGGLLADTQYF. CDR3 nucleotide sequence: TGCGCCAGCAGCCAGGACCTAGCGGGGGGGCTGTTGGCAGATACGCAGTATTTT.

The CDR3 sequence: CASSYKTGGLLPTSGYTF. The CDR3 DNA reads as TGTGCCAGCAGTTACAAGACAGGGGGCCTCCTTCCAACTAGTGGCTACACCTTC. The chain couples TRBV6-7 to TRBJ1-2, with 10 bases aligning to TRBD1. TRBV6-7 is flagged as an ORF with uncertain function. The J segment lost 7 bases and the V segment lost 2 bases, leaving 16 bases of the junction unmatched. The CDR3 extends over 18 amino acids.

This clone was recorded at least ten times. CDR3 coding DNA: TGTGCCAGCAGCTTTGGACAGGGGAGCATGGATACGCAGTATTTT. This codes for CASSFGQGSMDTQYF. The rearrangement joins TRBV7-2 to TRBJ2-3; 9 bases are shared with TRBD1. There are 15 residues in the CDR3. J was trimmed by 6 bases and V by 3 bases; bases with no gene match: 7. Looked up from germline, CDR1 is SGHTA and CDR2 is FQGNSA. Looking up the rest from reference TRBV7-2 and TRBJ2-3 gives the full variable domain: GAGVSQSPSNKVTEKGKDVELRCDPISGHTALYWYRQSLGQGLEFLIYFQGNSAPDKSGLPSDRFSAERTGGSVSTLTIQRTQQEDSAVYLCASSFGQGSMDTQYFGPGTRLTVL.

A remark on this clone: Lacking the conserved final phenylalanine or tryptophan, this CDR3 likely reflects a read error. The limits of the CDR3 on the DNA are not certain, so only TCRdb's listed CDR3 is given. The chain employs TRBV27 and TRBJ2-7; the tabulated D call, TRBD1, remains unverified against the DNA. Germline assignment: CDR1 MNHEY and CDR2 SMNVEV (reference sequence). 13 amino acids form the CDR3, both terminal residues included. CDR3 protein: CASSLLDGQGQVI.

Turning to this clone: In the same sample, other DNA sequences code for this CDR3. The V and J genes are TRBV5-1 and TRBJ2-5, with 9 bases fitting TRBD1. Germline loops: CDR1 SGHRS, CDR2 YFSETQ. CDR3 length: 14 amino acids. The V gene end was trimmed by 4 bases and the J gene end by 2 bases; junction bases not matched to a gene: 3. CDR3 sequence reads: CASSPGTGQETQYF. The CDR3 DNA sequence: TGCGCCAGCAGCCCCGGGACAGGGCAAGAGACCCAGTACTTC.

There are a few counts of this clone. This chain uses TRBV19 with TRBJ1-2, with TRBD1 matching over 9 bases. Trimming cost V 4 bases and J 4 bases; bases outside gene matches: 7. From germline, CDR1 is LNHDA and CDR2 SQIVND (reference sequence). The CDR3 loop spans 15 amino acids. CDR3 sequence (DNA): TGTGCCAGTAGTACTGGACAGGGGACCACCTATGGCTACACCTTC. Encoded protein: CASSTGQGTTYGYTF.